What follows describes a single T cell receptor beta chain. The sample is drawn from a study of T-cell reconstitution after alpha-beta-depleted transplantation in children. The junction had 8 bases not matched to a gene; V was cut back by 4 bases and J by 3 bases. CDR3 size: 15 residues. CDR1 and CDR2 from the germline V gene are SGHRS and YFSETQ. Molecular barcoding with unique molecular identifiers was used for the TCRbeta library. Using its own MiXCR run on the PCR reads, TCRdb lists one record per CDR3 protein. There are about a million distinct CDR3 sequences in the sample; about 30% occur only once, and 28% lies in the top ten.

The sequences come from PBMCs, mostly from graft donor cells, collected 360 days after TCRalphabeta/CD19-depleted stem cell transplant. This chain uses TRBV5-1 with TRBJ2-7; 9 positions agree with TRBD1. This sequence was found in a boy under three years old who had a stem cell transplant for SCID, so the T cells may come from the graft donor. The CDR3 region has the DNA TGCGCCAGCAGCCAGACGGACAGGGGAAACTACGAGCAGTACTTC. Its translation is CASSQTDRGNYEQYF.